Listed here are 16 T cell receptor beta chains from one sample, sequenced in a study of blood T cells in healthy people across ages. The second PCR ran about 6 to 12 cycles with a sample-barcoded 5' primer and J-beta primers. A single record per CDR3 protein comes from TCRdb applying MiXCR to the 5' RACE reads. In the table there are fewer than 900,000 distinct CDR3 sequences, 35% to 40% of which are singletons. Source material: blood. The receptors come from a man aged 18-30 years in good health.

This clonotype was seen ten or more times. The V call is TRBV12-3 or TRBV12-4, the J call TRBJ2-7; 10 bases align to TRBD1. This CDR3 contains 13 residues. J was trimmed by 6 bases and V by 1 base; bases with no gene match: 0. In nucleotides, the CDR3 is TGTGCCAGCAGTTTAGGGACAGGGGGCGAGCAGTACTTC. Amino acids: CASSLGTGGEQYF.

The chain links TRBV20-1 to TRBJ1-1, with 7 positions matching TRBD1. Trimming took 4 bases from V and 4 from J; bases not matched to a gene: 6. Per the germline V gene, CDR1 is DFQATT and CDR2 is SNEGSKA (reference sequence). This CDR3 region has 13 residues. CDR3 DNA: TGCAGTGCTACCTTGACAGGGAGCACTGAAGCTTTCTTT. Protein: CSATLTGSTEAFF.

J is TRBJ2-5 and V is TRBV6-2 or TRBV6-3; D not resolved. V shed 6 bases and J shed 11 bases, with 28 bases lying between them. In germline, CDR1 is MNHEY, CDR2 SVGEGT. This CDR3 has 16 residues. The CDR3 loop is CASSPLVGLPYNEQYF. DNA of the CDR3: TGTGCCAGCAGCCCCCTAGTAGGTCTCCCATACAATGAGCAGTACTTC.

V is TRBV6-5 and J is TRBJ2-5, with a possible D match to TRBD1 (5 bases). The V and J ends lost 8 bases and 5 bases respectively, with 12 bases between them. Germline loops: CDR1 MNHEY, CDR2 SVGAGI. The CDR3 has 12 amino acids. The CDR3 sequence is CASAGPGETQYF. The CDR3 region has the DNA TGTGCCAGCGCCGGGCCAGGGGAGACCCAGTACTTC.

This clonotype was detected only a few times. The chain combines TRBV10-3 with TRBJ1-1; D is undetermined. CDR1 and CDR2 (germline): ENHRY, SYGVKD. CDR3 length: 15 residues. V was trimmed by 3 bases and J by 3 bases, leaving 14 bases between them. This chain's CDR3 is CAISESGIADTEAFF. The CDR3 DNA follows: TGTGCCATCAGTGAATCGGGGATTGCCGACACTGAAGCTTTCTTT.

The J gene is TRBJ1-1, the V gene TRBV19; TRBD1 agrees at 9 bases. CDR1 is LNHDA, CDR2 SQIVND, per germline (reference sequence). This CDR3 has 14 residues. V lost 7 bases, J lost 6 bases, and 9 bases stayed unmatched. The CDR3 bases are TGTGCCAGTATCCCGGGACAGGGTCTCGCTGAAGCTTTCTTT. As protein: CASIPGQGLAEAFF.

The chain combines TRBV20-1 with TRBJ2-7; 9 positions agree with TRBD2. CDR1 is DFQATT, CDR2 SNEGSKA, per germline (reference sequence). The trim removed 5 bases at V and 1 base at J, leaving 3 bases unmatched. The CDR3 sequence is 13 residues long. Here the CDR3 DNA reads TGCAGTGCTGGCGGGAGGGGTTCCTACGAGCAGTACTTC. Amino acids: CSAGGRGSYEQYF.

This clonotype was counted a few times. This chain joins TRBV4-3 and TRBJ2-7, with 7 nucleotides matching TRBD1. Germline CDR1 reads LGHNA; CDR2 reads YSLEER. The CDR3 runs to 15 residues. V lost 1 base, J lost 7 bases, and 10 bases stayed unmatched. CDR3 amino acids: CASSQVSQGYNEQYF. The CDR3 region has the DNA TGCGCCAGCAGCCAAGTATCACAGGGGTACAATGAGCAGTACTTC.

V and J are TRBV18 and TRBJ1-1, with 7 bases identical to TRBD1. The CDR3 has 15 residues. In germline, CDR1 is KGHSH, CDR2 LQKENI. Germline trimming cut 3 bases from V and 2 bases from J; bases unmatched to any gene: 6. The DNA for the CDR3 is TGTGCCAGCTCACCCTCTAGGACAGGTAACACTGAAGCTTTCTTT. Translated: CASSPSRTGNTEAFF.

The count of this clonotype is one. A much larger clone sits a single nucleotide away, making a read error possible. The chain is built from TRBV6-5 and TRBJ1-2, with TRBD1 matching 8 bases. J gave up 9 bases and V 8 bases, and 11 bases lay outside the gene matches. CDR3 length: 13 amino acids. Germline CDR1 is MNHEY and CDR2 is SVGAGI. CDR3 region: CASPPSGQDRYTF. The CDR3 DNA reads as TGTGCCAGCCCTCCTTCGGGACAGGATCGCTACACCTTC.

About this clonotype: Germline is not matched at one junction end, which may reflect a read error. The chain has TRBV27 and TRBJ2-3; a weak D match, TRBD2 (7 bases). Germline CDR1 MNHEY, CDR2 SMNVEV (reference sequence). The CDR3 runs to 15 residues. The CDR3 region is CVSSSRGQRGDTQYF. The CDR3, as DNA: TGTGTCAGCAGTTCGCGGGGGCAAAGGGGAGATACGCAGTATTTT.

This clonotype came up a few times. V gene TRBV27 combines with J gene TRBJ2-7; D gene unclear. V lost 3 bases to trimming and J lost 0 bases, with 15 bases between them. CDR1 and CDR2 (germline): MNHEY, SMNVEV (reference sequence). This CDR3 is 16 amino acids long. Here the CDR3 reads CASSFQPRSTSYEQYF. In DNA form, the CDR3 reads TGTGCCAGCAGTTTTCAACCGAGGTCAACCTCCTACGAGCAGTACTTC.

This clonotype was counted between two and nine times. The chain couples TRBV20-1 to TRBJ2-1; D gene unclear. The CDR3 is 15 amino acids. Germline V CDR1 and CDR2: DFQATT, SNEGSKA (reference sequence). The ends were cut back, 6 bases at V and 0 bases at J, with 15 bases in the middle. CDR3 sequence (DNA): TGCAGTGCCAGGCCCGGCAGGAGCTCCTACAATGAGCAGTTCTTC. This translates into CSARPGRSSYNEQFF.

The chain links TRBV20-1 to TRBJ1-1; D ambiguous. The CDR3 extends over 14 amino acids. Per germline, CDR1 DFQATT and CDR2 SNEGSKA (reference sequence). V lost 3 bases, J lost 2 bases, and 13 bases lay in between. CDR3 in amino acids: CSASPGELNTEAFF. CDR3 DNA: TGCAGTGCTAGTCCAGGCGAGTTAAACACTGAAGCTTTCTTT.

The V and J genes are TRBV10-3 and TRBJ1-5; 7 bases align to TRBD1. With 0 bases clipped from V and 7 bases from J, the junction kept 12 bases outside the gene matches. Germline-derived CDR1 and CDR2 are ENHRY and SYGVKD. This CDR3 has 17 amino acids. The CDR3 nucleotides read TGTGCCATCAGTGAGTCGGAAGGGCGACAGGGTGGGCAGCCCCAGCATTTT. Translated: CAISESEGRQGGQPQHF.

As to this clonotype: Germline and junction disagree at one end, which may indicate a read error. This chain joins TRBV12-3 or TRBV12-4 and TRBJ1-1; D ambiguous. The CDR3 consists of 11 residues. CDR3 in amino acids: CTSSLYAEAFF. CDR3 DNA sequence: TGTACCAGCAGTTTATACGCTGAAGCTTTCTTT.